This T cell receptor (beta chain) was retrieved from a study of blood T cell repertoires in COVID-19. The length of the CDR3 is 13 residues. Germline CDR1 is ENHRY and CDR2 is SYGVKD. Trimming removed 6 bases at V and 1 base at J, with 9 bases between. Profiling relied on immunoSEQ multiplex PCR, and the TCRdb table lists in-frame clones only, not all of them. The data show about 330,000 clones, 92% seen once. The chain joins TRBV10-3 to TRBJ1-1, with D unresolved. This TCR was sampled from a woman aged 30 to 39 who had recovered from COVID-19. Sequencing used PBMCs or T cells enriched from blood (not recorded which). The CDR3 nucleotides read TGTGCCATCAGCCGGGAGCAGAACACTGAAGCTTTCTTT. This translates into CAISREQNTEAFF.